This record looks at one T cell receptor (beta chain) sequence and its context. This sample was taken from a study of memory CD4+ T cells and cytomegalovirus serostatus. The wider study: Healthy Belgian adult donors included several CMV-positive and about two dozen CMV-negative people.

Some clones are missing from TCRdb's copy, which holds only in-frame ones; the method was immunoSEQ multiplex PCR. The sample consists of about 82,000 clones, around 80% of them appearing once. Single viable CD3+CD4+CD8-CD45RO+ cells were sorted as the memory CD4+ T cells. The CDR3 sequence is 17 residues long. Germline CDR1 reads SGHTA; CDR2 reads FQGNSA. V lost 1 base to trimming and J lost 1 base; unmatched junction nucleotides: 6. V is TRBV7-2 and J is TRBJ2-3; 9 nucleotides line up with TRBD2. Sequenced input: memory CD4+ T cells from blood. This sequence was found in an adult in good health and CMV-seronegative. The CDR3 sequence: CASSLEVRTSGTDTQYF. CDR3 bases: TGTGCCAGCAGCTTAGAAGTACGGACTAGCGGCACAGATACGCAGTATTTT.